The present entry profiles one TCR beta chain with its context. What it binds is not known. V lost 1 base, J lost 7 bases, and 11 bases lay in between. Germline V gene lookup returns CDR1 SEHNR and CDR2 FQNEAQ (reference sequence). The CDR3 contains 15 residues. With 60 Vbeta and 13 Jbeta primers, the PCR was carried out. Clones were sequenced by immunoSEQ multiplex PCR, and TCRdb holds only the in-frame ones, with some missing. The data contain fewer than 85,000 clones, about three quarters of them singletons. These data originate in a study of cytomegalovirus exposure and HLA in healthy donors. Whole-study context: Genotyping of nearly 400 donors showed that about 84% belonged to the Caucasian-associated ancestry cluster.

Findings of the study overall: In an earlier analysis, most TCR beta V segments were productive about 87% or about 30% of the time. Cytomegalovirus status was reportedly diagnosed by the classifier with high specificity and sensitivity. Confirmation was obtained in vitro that a few CMV-associated chains are specific for CMV antigens.

The V gene is TRBV7-9, the J gene TRBJ1-6, with a tentative D call TRBD1 (6 bases). The clonotype was recovered from a woman aged 40 to 50 in good health and CMV-seropositive. Sequencing used PBMCs. The CDR3 sequence: CASSLGGGVNSPLHF. CDR3 bases: TGTGCCAGCAGCTTAGGTGGGGGCGTCAATTCACCCCTCCACTTT.